The rows below give T cell receptor beta chains drawn from one sample of a study of circulating CD8 cells and anti-PD-1 response in melanoma. TCRdb reprocessed the reads with MiXCR, giving one entry per CDR3 protein. The sample contains about 400 distinct CDR3 sequences, approximately 5% of which appear only once. Sequencing used CD8+ T cells from PBMCs, obtained at baseline or after one month of anti-PD-1 therapy (not recorded which). The receptors were gathered from a human donor with melanoma. Both conserved end residues are part of each CDR3. Fields, in order: V gene, J gene, CDR3 length, CDR3 protein.

>TRBV19|TRBJ2-1|12
CASSPRDNEQFF
>TRBV19|TRBJ2-7|14
CASSIRTGSYEQYF
>TRBV5-6|TRBJ2-2|15
CASSLVQGDTGELFF
>TRBV7-3|TRBJ2-2|16
CASSLPGMTNAGELFF
>TRBV19|TRBJ2-7|14
CASSQATGPWEQYF
>TRBV4-1|TRBJ2-2|18
CASSQAPISPGATGELFF
>TRBV4-1|TRBJ2-7|16
CASSQGAHREEQEQYF
>TRBV14|TRBJ2-1|13
CASSQNTWNEQFF
>TRBV20-1|TRBJ2-1|16
CSARGPSGRTPNEQFF
>TRBV2|TRBJ2-7|15
CASSEARGLAYEQYF
>TRBV20-1|TRBJ1-6|14
CSAREGLINSPLHF
>TRBV5-4|TRBJ2-3|16
CASSLVERGGPDTQYF
>TRBV27|TRBJ2-2|15
CASSSPTVSAGELFF